These 14 T cell receptor beta chains came from one sample sequenced in a study of monozygotic twins with inflammatory bowel disease (dated by TCRdb to about 2019). The library relied on 5' RACE. For sequencing, an Illumina HiSeq 2500 was employed. Following TCRdb reprocessing, every CDR3 protein sequence forms one entry, and DNA is not provided. The table of this sample itemizes about 160,000 distinct CDR3 sequences. The ten largest clonotypes hold approximately 2.8% of the sample. The source material was blood. These receptor sequences come from a human donor with ulcerative colitis or Crohn's disease, or a healthy co-twin of an affected twin (not recorded which).

The chain recombines TRBV6-1 with TRBJ1-3; with no DNA, the TCRdb D assignment of TRBD1 cannot be verified. Per germline, CDR1 MNHNS and CDR2 SASEGT. There are 17 residues in the CDR3. CDR3 loop: CASSEEGGLISGNTIYF.

The rearrangement joins TRBV15 to TRBJ1-3. The CDR3 length is 15 residues. The germline gives CDR1 LNHNV, CDR2 YYDKDF (reference sequence). The chain's CDR3 is CATSTAGRWGNTIYF.

This sequence joins TRBV7-3 and TRBJ2-3; TCRdb's D call of TRBD1 is untestable without DNA. CDR1 is SGHTA, CDR2 FQGTGA, per germline. The CDR3 has 17 residues. CDR3: CASSLEPPGQLSDTQYF.

The V gene is TRBV29-1, the J gene TRBJ2-5. CDR3 length: 14 amino acids. Germline V gene data show CDR1 as SQVTM and CDR2 as ANQGSEA. CDR3 sequence reads: CSVEAQVPIETQYF.

The chain has TRBV6-1 and TRBJ2-3; the TRBD2 assignment by TCRdb is unverifiable without DNA. The CDR3 extends over 15 amino acids. CDR1 MNHNS and CDR2 SASEGT come from the germline V gene. The CDR3 reads CASGSGTSATDTQYF.

The rearrangement joins TRBV18 to TRBJ1-1. Germline V gives CDR1 KGHSH, CDR2 LQKENI. The CDR3 length is 15 residues. Here the CDR3 reads CASSPPRGLNTEAFF.

This sequence joins TRBV7-9 and TRBJ1-1; the TRBD1 assignment by TCRdb is unverifiable without DNA. In germline, CDR1 is SEHNR, CDR2 FQNEAQ (reference sequence). The CDR3 runs to 15 residues. CDR3 sequence reads: CASSPGTGASTEAFF.

CDR3 loop: CASSFVGGPGTDTQYF. The V and J genes are TRBV27 and TRBJ2-3; TCRdb designates TRBD2, a call that cannot be tested without DNA. The CDR3 totals 16 residues. In germline, CDR1 is MNHEY, CDR2 SMNVEV (reference sequence).

This chain connects TRBV5-1 to TRBJ2-3; the TCRdb D gene call, TRBD2, has no DNA to confirm it. Germline-derived CDR1 and CDR2 are SGHRS and YFSETQ. The CDR3 length is 15 residues. The CDR3 protein is CASSLEAGGTDTQYF.

This chain links TRBV21-1 with TRBJ2-2. TRBV21-1 is recorded as a pseudogene. The CDR3 sequence is 16 residues long. CDR3: CASSKEHGDRTGELFF.

The rearrangement links TRBV20-1 to TRBJ2-3; with no DNA, the TCRdb D assignment of TRBD1 cannot be verified. Germline lookup yields CDR1 DFQATT and CDR2 SNEGSKA (reference sequence). CDR3 size: 14 residues. CDR3 in amino acids: CSAIQGLGTDTQYF.

V usage is TRBV5-4 and J usage is TRBJ2-2. The CDR3 has 13 amino acids. CDR1 is SGHNT, CDR2 YYREEE, per germline (reference sequence). This chain's CDR3 is CASSLRWAGELFF.

The chain couples TRBV24-1 to TRBJ2-1. The CDR3 spans 13 residues. Germline V lookup: CDR1 KGHDR, CDR2 SFDVKD. The CDR3 sequence is CATSVFESNEQFF.

The chain couples TRBV28 to TRBJ2-5; TCRdb picks TRBD1, but there is no DNA to check that call. CDR1 is MDHEN and CDR2 is SYDVKM in the germline V gene. The CDR3 has 12 residues. The chain's CDR3 is CASSFAGATQYF.